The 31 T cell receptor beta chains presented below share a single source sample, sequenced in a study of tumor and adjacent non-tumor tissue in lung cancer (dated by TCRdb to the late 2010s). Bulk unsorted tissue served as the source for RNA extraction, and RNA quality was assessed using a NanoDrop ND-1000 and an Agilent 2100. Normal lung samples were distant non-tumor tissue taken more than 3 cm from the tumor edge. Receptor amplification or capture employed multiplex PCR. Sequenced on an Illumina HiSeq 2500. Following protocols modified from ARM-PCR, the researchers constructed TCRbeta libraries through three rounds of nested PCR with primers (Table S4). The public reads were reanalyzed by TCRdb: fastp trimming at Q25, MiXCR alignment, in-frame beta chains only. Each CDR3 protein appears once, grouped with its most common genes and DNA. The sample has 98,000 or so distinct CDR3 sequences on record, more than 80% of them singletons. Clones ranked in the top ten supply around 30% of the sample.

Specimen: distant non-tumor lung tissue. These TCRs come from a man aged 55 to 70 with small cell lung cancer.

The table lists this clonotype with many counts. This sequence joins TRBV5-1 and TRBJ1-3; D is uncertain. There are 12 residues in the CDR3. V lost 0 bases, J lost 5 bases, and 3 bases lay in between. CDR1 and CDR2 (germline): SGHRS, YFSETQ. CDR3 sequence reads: CASSLGRNTIYF. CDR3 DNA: TGCGCCAGCAGCTTGGGAAGAAACACCATATATTTT.

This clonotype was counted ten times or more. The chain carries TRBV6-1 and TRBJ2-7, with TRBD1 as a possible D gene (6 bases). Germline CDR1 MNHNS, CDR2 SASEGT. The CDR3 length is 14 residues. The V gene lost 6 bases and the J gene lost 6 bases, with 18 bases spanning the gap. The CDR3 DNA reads TGTGCCAGCAGCGAAACCCCGGACAGAGGCGAGCAGTACGTC. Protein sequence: CASSETPDRGEQYV.

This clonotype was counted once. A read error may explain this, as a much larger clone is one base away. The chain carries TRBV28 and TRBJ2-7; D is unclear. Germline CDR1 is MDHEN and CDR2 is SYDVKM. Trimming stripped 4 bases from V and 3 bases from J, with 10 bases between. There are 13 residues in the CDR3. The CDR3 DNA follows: TGTGCCAGCAGTTCGGTACAGAACTACGAGCAGTACTTC. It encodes CASSSVQNYEQYF.

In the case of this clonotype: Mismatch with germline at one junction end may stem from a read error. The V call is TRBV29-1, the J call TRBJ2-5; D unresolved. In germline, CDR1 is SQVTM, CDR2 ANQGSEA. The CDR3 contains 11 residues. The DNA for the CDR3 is TGCGGCGTGGAGCGTGGGGAGACCCAGTACTTC. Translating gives CGVERGETQYF. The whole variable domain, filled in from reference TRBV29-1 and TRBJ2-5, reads SAVISQKPSRDICQRGTSLTIQCQVDSQVTMMFWYRQQPGQSLTLIATANQGSEATYESGFVIDKFPISRPNLTFSTLTVSNMSPEDSSIYLCGVERGETQYFGPGTRLLVL.

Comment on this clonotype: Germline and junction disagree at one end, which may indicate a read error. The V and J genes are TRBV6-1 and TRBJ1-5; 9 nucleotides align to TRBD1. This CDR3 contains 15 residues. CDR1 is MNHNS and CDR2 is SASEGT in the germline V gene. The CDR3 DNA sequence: TGTGCCAGCATGGGGACAGGGAGGTTGAATCAGTCCCAACATTTT. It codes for CASMGTGRLNQSQHF.

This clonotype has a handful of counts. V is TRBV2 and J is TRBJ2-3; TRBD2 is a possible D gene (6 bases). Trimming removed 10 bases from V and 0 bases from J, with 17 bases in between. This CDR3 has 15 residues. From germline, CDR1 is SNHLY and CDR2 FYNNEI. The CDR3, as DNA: TGTGCCACCACGCAGCGCCGGGGGAGCACAGATACGCAGTATTTT. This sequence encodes CATTQRRGSTDTQYF.

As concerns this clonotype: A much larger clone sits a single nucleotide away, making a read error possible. CDR3 sequence: CASSFVNGRSTGELFF. The CDR3 region has the DNA TGTGCCAGCAGTTTTGTTAACGGGAGATCCACCGGGGAGCTGTTTTTT. The gene calls are TRBV5-4 and TRBJ2-2, with D perhaps matching TRBD2 (6 bases). Germline V lookup: CDR1 SGHNT, CDR2 YYREEE (reference sequence). With 5 bases removed from V and 4 bases from J, the gap between germline ends came to 18 bases. This CDR3 spans 16 amino acids.

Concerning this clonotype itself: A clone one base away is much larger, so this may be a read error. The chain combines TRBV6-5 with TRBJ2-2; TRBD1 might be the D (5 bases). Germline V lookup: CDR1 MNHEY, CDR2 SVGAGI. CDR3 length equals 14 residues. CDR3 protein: CASGYQGLTVELFF. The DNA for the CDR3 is TGTGCCAGCGGTTACCAGGGATTAACCGTGGAGCTGTTTTTT.

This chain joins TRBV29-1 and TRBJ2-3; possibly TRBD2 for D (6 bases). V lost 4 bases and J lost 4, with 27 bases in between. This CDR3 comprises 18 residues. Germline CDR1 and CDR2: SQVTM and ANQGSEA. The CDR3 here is CSVGRGWGLTGVADTQYF. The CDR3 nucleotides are TGCAGCGTTGGCCGGGGTTGGGGGTTAACGGGAGTAGCAGATACGCAGTATTTT.

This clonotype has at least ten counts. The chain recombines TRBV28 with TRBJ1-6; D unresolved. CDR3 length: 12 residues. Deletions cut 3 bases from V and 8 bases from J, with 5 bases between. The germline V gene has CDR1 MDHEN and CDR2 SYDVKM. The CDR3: CASSLYDSPLHF. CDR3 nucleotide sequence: TGTGCCAGCAGTTTGTACGATTCACCCCTCCACTTT.

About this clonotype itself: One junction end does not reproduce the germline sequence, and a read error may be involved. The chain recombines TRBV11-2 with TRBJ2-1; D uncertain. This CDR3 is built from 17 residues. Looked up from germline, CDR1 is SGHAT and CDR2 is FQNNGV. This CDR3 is CDSSVVIAQSSYNEQFF. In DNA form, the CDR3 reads TGTGACAGCAGCGTAGTGATAGCCCAGAGCTCCTACAATGAGCAGTTCTTC.

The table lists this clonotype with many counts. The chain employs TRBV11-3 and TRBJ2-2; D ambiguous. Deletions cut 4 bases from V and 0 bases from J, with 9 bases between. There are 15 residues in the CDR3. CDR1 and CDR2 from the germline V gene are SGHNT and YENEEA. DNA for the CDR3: TGTGCCAGCAGCTCGAAAGGACCGAACACCGGGGAGCTGTTTTTT. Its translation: CASSSKGPNTGELFF.

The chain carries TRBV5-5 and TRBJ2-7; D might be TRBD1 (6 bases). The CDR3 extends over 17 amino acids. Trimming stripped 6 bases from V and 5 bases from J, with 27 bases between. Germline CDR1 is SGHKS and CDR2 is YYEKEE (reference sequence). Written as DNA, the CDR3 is TGTGCCAGCACCTCAATCGGTGTCAGGGGCAGGGGTAACGAGCAGTACTTC. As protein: CASTSIGVRGRGNEQYF.

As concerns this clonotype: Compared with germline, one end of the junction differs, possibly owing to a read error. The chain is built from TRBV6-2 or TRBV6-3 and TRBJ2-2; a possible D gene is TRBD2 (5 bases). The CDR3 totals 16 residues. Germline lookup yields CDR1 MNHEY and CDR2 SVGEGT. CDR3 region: CASSLPPSSNTGELFF. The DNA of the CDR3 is TGTGCCAGTAGTTTACCTCCTAGCTCGAACACAGGGGAGCTGTTTTTT.

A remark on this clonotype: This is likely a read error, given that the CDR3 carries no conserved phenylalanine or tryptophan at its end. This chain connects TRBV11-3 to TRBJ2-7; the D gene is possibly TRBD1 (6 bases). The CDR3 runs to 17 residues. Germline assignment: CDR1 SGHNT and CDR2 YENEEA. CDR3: CASSFSEDSPTVYDQYL. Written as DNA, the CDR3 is TGTGCCAGCAGCTTTAGCGAGGACAGCCCCACAGTATACGACCAGTACTTG.

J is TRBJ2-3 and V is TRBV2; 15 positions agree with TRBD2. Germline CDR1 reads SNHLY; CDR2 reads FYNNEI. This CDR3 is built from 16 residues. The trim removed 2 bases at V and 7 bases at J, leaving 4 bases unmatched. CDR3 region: CASSERGLAGGYTQYF. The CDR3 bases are TGTGCCAGCAGTGAAAGAGGACTAGCGGGGGGGTATACGCAGTATTTT.

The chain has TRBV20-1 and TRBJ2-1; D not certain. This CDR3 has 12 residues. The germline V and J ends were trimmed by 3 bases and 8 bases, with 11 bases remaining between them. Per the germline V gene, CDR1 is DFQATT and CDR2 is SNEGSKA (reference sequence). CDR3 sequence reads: CSASQSPHEQFF. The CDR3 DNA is TGCAGTGCTAGCCAGTCGCCGCATGAGCAGTTCTTC.

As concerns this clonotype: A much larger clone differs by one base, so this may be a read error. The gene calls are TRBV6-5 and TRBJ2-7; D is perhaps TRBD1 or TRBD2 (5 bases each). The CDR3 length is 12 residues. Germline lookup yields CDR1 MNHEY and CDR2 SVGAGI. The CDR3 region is CASLDPGRNIAF. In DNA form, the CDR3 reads TGTGCCAGCCTCGATCCGGGACGGAATATTGCCTTC.

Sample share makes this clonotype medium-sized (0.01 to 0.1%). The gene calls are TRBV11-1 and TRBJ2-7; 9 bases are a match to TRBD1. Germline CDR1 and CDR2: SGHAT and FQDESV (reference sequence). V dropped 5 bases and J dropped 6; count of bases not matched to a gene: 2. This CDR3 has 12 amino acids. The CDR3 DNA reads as TGTGCCAGCAGCGGACAGGGGCGCGAGCAGTACTTC. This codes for CASSGQGREQYF. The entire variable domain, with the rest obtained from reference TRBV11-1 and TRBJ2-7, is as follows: EAEVAQSPRYKITEKSQAVAFWCDPISGHATLYWYRQILGQGPELLVQFQDESVVDDSQLPKDRFSAERLKGVDSTLKIQPAELGDSAMYLCASSGQGREQYFGPGTRLTVT.

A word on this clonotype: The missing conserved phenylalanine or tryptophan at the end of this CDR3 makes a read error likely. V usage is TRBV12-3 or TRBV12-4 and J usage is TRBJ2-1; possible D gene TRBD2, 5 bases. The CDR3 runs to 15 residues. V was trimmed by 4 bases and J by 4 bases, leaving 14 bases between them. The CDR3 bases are TGTGCCAGCAGTTATGGACTGGGAGTATACAATGAGCAGTTCTTA. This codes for CASSYGLGVYNEQFL.

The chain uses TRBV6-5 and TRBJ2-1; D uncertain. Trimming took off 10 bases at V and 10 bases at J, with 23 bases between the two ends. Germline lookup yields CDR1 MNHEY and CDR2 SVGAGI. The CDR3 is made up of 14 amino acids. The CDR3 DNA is TGTGCCATCCGCCGCCGGTCTCCCTTGGCGGAGCAGTTCTTC. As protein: CAIRRRSPLAEQFF.

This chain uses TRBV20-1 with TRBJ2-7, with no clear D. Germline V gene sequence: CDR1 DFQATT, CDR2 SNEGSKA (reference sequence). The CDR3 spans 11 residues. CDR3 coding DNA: TGCAGCCCTTGGTGGGGCTACGAGCAGTACTTC. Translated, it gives CSPWWGYEQYF.

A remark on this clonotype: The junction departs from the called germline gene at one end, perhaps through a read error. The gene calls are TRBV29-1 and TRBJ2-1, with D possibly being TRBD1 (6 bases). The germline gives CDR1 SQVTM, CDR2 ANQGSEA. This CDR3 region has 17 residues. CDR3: CSVETRGDPSSYNEQFF. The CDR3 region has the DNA TGTAGCGTTGAAACCAGGGGCGACCCAAGCTCCTACAATGAGCAGTTCTTC.

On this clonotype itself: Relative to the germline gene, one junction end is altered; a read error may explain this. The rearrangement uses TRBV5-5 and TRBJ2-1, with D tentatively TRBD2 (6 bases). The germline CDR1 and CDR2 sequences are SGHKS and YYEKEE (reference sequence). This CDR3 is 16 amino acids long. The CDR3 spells CASSGLGRSSYHEQFF. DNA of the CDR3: TGTGCCAGCAGTGGTCTCGGGAGAAGCTCCTACCATGAGCAGTTCTTC.

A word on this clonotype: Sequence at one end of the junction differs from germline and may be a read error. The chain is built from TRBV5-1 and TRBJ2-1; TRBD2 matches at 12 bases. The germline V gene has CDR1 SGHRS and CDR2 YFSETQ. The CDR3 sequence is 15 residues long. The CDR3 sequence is CANSSGLAGYNEQLF. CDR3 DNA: TGCGCCAACAGCTCAGGACTAGCGGGATACAATGAGCAGTTATTC. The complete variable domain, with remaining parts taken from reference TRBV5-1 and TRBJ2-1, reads KAGVTQTPRYLIKTRGQQVTLSCSPISGHRSVSWYQQTPGQGLQFLFEYFSETQRNKGNFPGRFSGRQFSNSRSEMNVSTLELGDSALYLCANSSGLAGYNEQLFGPGTRLTVL.

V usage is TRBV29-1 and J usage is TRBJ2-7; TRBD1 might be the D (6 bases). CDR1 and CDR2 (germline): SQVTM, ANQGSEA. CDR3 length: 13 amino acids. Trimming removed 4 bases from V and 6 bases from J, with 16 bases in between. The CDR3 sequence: CSVATGPGIEQYF. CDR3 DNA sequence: TGCAGCGTTGCGACAGGACCTGGAATCGAGCAGTACTTC.

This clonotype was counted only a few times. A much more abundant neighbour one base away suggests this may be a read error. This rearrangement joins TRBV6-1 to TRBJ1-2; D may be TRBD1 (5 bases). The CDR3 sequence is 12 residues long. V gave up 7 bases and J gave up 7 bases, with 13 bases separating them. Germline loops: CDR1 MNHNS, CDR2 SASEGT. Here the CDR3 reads CASNMQGGGYTF. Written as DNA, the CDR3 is TGTGCCAGCAACATGCAGGGTGGTGGCTACACCTTC.

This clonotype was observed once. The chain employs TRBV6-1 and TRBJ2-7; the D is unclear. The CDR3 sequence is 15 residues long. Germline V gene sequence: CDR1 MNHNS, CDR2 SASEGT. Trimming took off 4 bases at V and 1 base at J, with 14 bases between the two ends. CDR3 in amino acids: CASSGRAFSSYEQYF. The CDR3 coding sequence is TGTGCCAGCAGTGGACGGGCCTTCAGTTCCTACGAGCAGTACTTC.

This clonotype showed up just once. The CDR3 sequence is CASSPDPRGEGTYTQYF. The CDR3 DNA is TGTGCCAGCAGCCCGGACCCACGCGGTGAGGGGACATATACGCAGTATTTT. The rearrangement uses TRBV4-2 and TRBJ2-3; TRBD1 might be the D (6 bases). The germline gives CDR1 LGHNA, CDR2 YNFKEQ. This CDR3 has 17 residues. Trimming shortened V by 4 bases and J by 7 bases, and 24 bases separated the two germline ends.

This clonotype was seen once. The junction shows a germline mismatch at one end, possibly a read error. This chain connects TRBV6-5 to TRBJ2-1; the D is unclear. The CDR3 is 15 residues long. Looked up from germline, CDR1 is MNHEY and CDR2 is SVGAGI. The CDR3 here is CTSSYSAVSFNEQFF. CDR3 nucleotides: TGTACCAGCAGTTACTCCGCGGTCAGCTTCAATGAGCAGTTCTTC.

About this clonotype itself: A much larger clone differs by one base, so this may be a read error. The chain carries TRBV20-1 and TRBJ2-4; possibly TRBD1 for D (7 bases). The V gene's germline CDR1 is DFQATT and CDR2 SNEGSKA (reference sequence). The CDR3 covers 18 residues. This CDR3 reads CSASTSGGPDIARNIQYF. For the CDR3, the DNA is TGCAGTGCGAGCACTTCAGGGGGGCCAGATATAGCCAGAAACATTCAGTACTTC.